The source of this T cell receptor (beta chain) is a study of CD8+CD57+ T cells in acquired aplastic anemia. General study results and limits: Patients and controls were not found to differ significantly in CD8+ Simpson's diversity. Patients and controls shared roughly 31 CD8+ CDR3 sequences, highly expressed in patients.

Patients who underwent sequencing had shown CD8+CD57+ cell expansion by flow cytometry. Blood came from patients not yet given any therapy. The study profiled TCR beta VDJ and CDR3 using genomic DNA as template. TCRdb reprocessed the reads with MiXCR, giving one entry per CDR3 protein. Here the sample spans about 180,000 distinct CDR3 sequences, 45% to 55% being singletons. With regard to this clonotype: What it recognizes is unknown.

The germline V gene has CDR1 ENHRY and CDR2 SYGVKD. The CDR3 has 15 residues. V shed 3 bases and J shed 5 bases, with 16 bases lying between them. V and J are TRBV10-3 and TRBJ1-2; D remains ambiguous. This sequence originates from a human donor with aplastic anemia. The sequencing sample was made of sorted CD4+, CD8+, or CD8+CD57+ T cells (not recorded which) from PBMCs. CDR3 amino acids: CAISDSLGFKYGYTF. The CDR3 bases are TGTGCCATCAGTGACAGTCTAGGCTTTAAGTATGGCTACACCTTC.